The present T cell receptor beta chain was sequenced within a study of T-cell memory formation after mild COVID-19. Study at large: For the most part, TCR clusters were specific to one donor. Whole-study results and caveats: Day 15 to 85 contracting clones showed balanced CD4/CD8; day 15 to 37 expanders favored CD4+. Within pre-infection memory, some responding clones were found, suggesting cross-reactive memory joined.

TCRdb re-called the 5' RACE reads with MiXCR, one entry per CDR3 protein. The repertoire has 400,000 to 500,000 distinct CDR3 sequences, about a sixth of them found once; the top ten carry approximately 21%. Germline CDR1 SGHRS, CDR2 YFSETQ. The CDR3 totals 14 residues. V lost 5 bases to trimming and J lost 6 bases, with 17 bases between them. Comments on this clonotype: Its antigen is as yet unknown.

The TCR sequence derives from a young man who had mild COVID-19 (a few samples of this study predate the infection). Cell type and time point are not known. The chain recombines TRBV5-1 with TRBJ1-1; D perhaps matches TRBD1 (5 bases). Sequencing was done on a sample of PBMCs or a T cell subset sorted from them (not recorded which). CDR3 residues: CASSRTQGRSEAFF. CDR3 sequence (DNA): TGCGCCAGCAGTCGGACCCAGGGTAGGTCTGAAGCTTTCTTT.